This T cell receptor (beta chain) was found in a study of cytomegalovirus exposure and HLA in healthy donors. Points from the study as a whole: Earlier analysis found most TCR beta V segments productive about 90% or about 30% of the time. An apparent linkage of common viral pathogens to several of the most significant clusters emerged in a later analysis.

Trimming cost V 5 bases and J 2 bases, with 10 bases left between them. The CDR3 is made up of 13 amino acids. Germline-derived CDR1 and CDR2 are KGHSH and LQKENI. The PCR was carried out with 60 Vbeta primers and 13 Jbeta primers. Sequenced by immunoSEQ multiplex PCR; TCRdb stores in-frame clones only, minus some. Of about 140,000 clones in the sample, approximately 70% were seen once. Concerning this clone: Its antigen is currently unknown.

V usage is TRBV18 and J usage is TRBJ2-7; perhaps TRBD1 as D (6 bases). The sample consisted of PBMCs. This TCR came from a middle-aged woman in good health and CMV-seronegative. CDR3 residues: CASSWGHAYEQYF. The CDR3 region has the DNA TGTGCCAGCTCATGGGGACACGCCTACGAGCAGTACTTC.